The clone carrying this T cell receptor (beta chain) was counted a few times. This specimen belongs to a study of beta chain features in type 1 diabetes. The germline gives CDR1 MGHRA, CDR2 YSYEKL. The V gene end was trimmed by 4 bases and the J gene end by 4 bases; junction bases not matched to a gene: 6. This CDR3 spans 15 amino acids. The entirety of the isolated RNA underwent reverse transcription, so expressed TCRB transcripts were sequenced. Sequenced by immunoSEQ multiplex PCR; TCRdb stores in-frame clones only, minus some. This table has some 150,000 clones, roughly 10% appearing once. The clonotype was recovered from a woman between 35 and 50 years old in good health. This chain uses TRBV4-1 with TRBJ2-1; 8 bases are a match to TRBD2. The sequenced sample consisted of central memory CD4+ T cells from blood. The CDR3 DNA reads TGCGCCAGCAGCCGCGCGGGGGGATTATACAATGAGCAGTTCTTC. It yields the protein CASSRAGGLYNEQFF.